The 22 T cell receptor beta chains reported below all come from one sample, sequenced in a study of blood T cell repertoires in COVID-19. Measured with immunoSEQ multiplex PCR; TCRdb has only the in-frame clones, and not every one. The sample has around 57,000 clones; roughly 84% are singletons. Input material: peripheral blood. These receptor sequences come from a woman between 65 and 79 years old with acute or convalescent COVID-19.

V is TRBV27 and J is TRBJ2-7; TRBD1 agrees at 7 bases. Trimming at V came to 0 bases and at J to 2 bases, leaving 1 base not matched to a gene. The germline gives CDR1 MNHEY, CDR2 SMNVEV (reference sequence). CDR3 length equals 14 residues. Written as DNA, the CDR3 is TGTGCCAGCAGTTTATCCCAGGGGGCCTACGAGCAGTACTTC. Protein sequence: CASSLSQGAYEQYF.

The V call is TRBV12-3 or TRBV12-4, the J call TRBJ2-5; D not certain. Trimming took 3 bases from V and 3 from J, leaving 2 bases between them. The CDR3 has 11 amino acids. CDR3 bases: TGTGCCAGCAGTTTTAAAGAGACCCAGTACTTC. This translates into CASSFKETQYF.

As regards this clone: The same CDR3 is also encoded by other DNA sequences in this sample. The V and J genes are TRBV5-4 and TRBJ2-5; 8 positions agree with TRBD2. The CDR3 spans 13 residues. V lost 3 bases, J lost 5 bases, and 3 bases stayed unmatched. The germline V gene encodes CDR1 SGHNT and CDR2 YYREEE (reference sequence). The CDR3 protein is CASSSRGGETQYF. The CDR3 bases are TGTGCCAGCAGCTCCCGGGGGGGGGAGACCCAGTACTTC.

The chain has TRBV6-5 and TRBJ2-3; 13 nucleotides match TRBD2. V was clipped by 11 bases and J by 1 base; unmatched bases: 0. This CDR3 has 13 residues. Germline CDR1 reads MNHEY; CDR2 reads SVGAGI. The CDR3 loop is CAGLAGGTDTQYF. The CDR3 coding sequence is TGTGCCGGACTAGCGGGGGGCACAGATACGCAGTATTTT.

This clone has a handful of counts. This chain links TRBV6-2 or TRBV6-3 with TRBJ1-1; D is ambiguous. Germline lookup yields CDR1 MNHEY and CDR2 SVGEGT. CDR3 length: 12 residues. Trimming removed 5 bases from V and 7 bases from J, with 11 bases in between. This chain's CDR3 is CASSEASVEAFF. CDR3 coding DNA: TGTGCCAGCAGTGAGGCGTCAGTTGAAGCTTTCTTT.

V is TRBV7-3 and J is TRBJ2-2; 11 nucleotides line up with TRBD2. Germline assignment: CDR1 SGHTA and CDR2 FQGTGA. J lost 11 bases, V lost 5 bases, and 10 bases had no gene match. The CDR3 has 15 amino acids. CDR3 in amino acids: CASSPSTSGAGELFF. The CDR3 DNA reads TGTGCCAGCAGCCCCTCGACTAGCGGGGCGGGAGAGCTGTTTTTT.

This clone appeared once. The chain uses TRBV6-5 and TRBJ2-3, with 8 bases that match TRBD2. CDR1 and CDR2 (germline): MNHEY, SVGAGI. CDR3 length: 16 residues. Trimming cost V 2 bases and J 2 bases; bases outside gene matches: 6. CDR3 protein: CASSYQRGSDTDTQYF. Written as DNA, the CDR3 is TGTGCCAGCAGTTACCAGCGGGGGAGCGACACAGATACGCAGTATTTT.

The chain has TRBV3-1 (or the pseudogene TRBV3-2) and TRBJ1-1; D may be TRBD1 (6 bases). Germline assignment: CDR1 LGHDT and CDR2 YNNKEL (reference sequence). Trimming shortened V by 3 bases and J by 1 base, and 12 bases separated the two germline ends. This CDR3 region has 15 residues. DNA of the CDR3: TGTGCCAGCAGCCAGACAGGTTATGGGAACACTGAAGCTTTCTTT. Translating it yields CASSQTGYGNTEAFF.

The chain combines TRBV6-1 with TRBJ2-1; 10 bases match TRBD1. Germline V CDR1 and CDR2: MNHNS, SASEGT. V shed 2 bases, J shed 12 bases, and the junction held 13 bases outside the gene matches. The CDR3 totals 16 residues. The chain's CDR3 is CASSEYGTGAQRGQFF. In DNA form, the CDR3 reads TGTGCCAGCAGTGAATACGGGACAGGGGCGCAACGCGGGCAGTTCTTC.

V gene TRBV7-2 combines with J gene TRBJ1-1; D is undetermined. This CDR3 has 14 residues. The germline V gene encodes CDR1 SGHTA and CDR2 FQGNSA. V shed 1 base and J shed 3 bases, with 9 bases lying between them. CDR3 sequence (DNA): TGTGCCAGCAGCTTAGACAATAGCGACACTGAAGCTTTCTTT. This codes for CASSLDNSDTEAFF.

The chain has TRBV18 and TRBJ2-5; possible D gene TRBD2, 7 bases. Trimming took 3 bases from V and 7 from J, leaving 18 bases between them. The length of the CDR3 is 15 residues. Germline lookup yields CDR1 KGHSH and CDR2 LQKENI. The CDR3 sequence: CASSPAGAAKRTQYF. The CDR3 DNA sequence: TGTGCCAGCTCACCGGCGGGGGCCGCTAAGAGGACCCAGTACTTC.

The CDR3 sequence is CASSHIALGGLNTEAFF. In DNA, the CDR3 is TGCGCCAGCAGTCACATAGCCTTGGGGGGGTTGAACACTGAAGCTTTCTTT. V gene TRBV23-1 combines with J gene TRBJ1-1; D might be TRBD1 (5 bases). TRBV23-1 is flagged as an ORF with uncertain function. The CDR3 sequence is 17 residues long. V was trimmed by 3 bases and J by 0 bases, leaving 17 bases between them.

The CDR3 spells CASSLYLANYGYTF. CDR3 sequence (DNA): TGTGCCAGCAGCTTATATTTAGCTAACTATGGCTACACCTTC. The chain recombines TRBV7-8 with TRBJ1-2; D is unclear. Trimming took off 2 bases at V and 0 bases at J, with 7 bases between the two ends. This CDR3 comprises 14 residues. Germline CDR1 reads SGHVS; CDR2 reads FQNEAQ.

The chain uses TRBV5-4 and TRBJ2-1, with 9 bases lining up with TRBD2. Looked up from germline, CDR1 is SGHNT and CDR2 is YYREEE (reference sequence). The junction had 5 bases not matched to a gene; V was cut back by 0 bases and J by 7 bases. This CDR3 region has 15 residues. CDR3 DNA sequence: TGTGCCAGCAGCTTGGCTAGCGGGGTGGAGAATGAGCAGTTCTTC. Translated, it gives CASSLASGVENEQFF.

This chain connects TRBV7-3 to TRBJ2-7; D is possibly TRBD1 (5 bases). Germline V gives CDR1 SGHTA, CDR2 FQGTGA. This CDR3 is 15 amino acids long. V was shortened by 1 base and J by 4 bases, with 14 bases between the two germline ends. CDR3 sequence reads: CASSLNPGREYEQYF. CDR3 sequence (DNA): TGTGCCAGCAGCTTAAATCCAGGGCGAGAATACGAGCAGTACTTC.

The genes are TRBV10-3 and TRBJ2-3, with 11 bases lining up with TRBD2. Trimming removed 3 bases from V and 4 bases from J; junction bases left unmatched: 0. Germline V gives CDR1 ENHRY, CDR2 SYGVKD. The CDR3 is 14 amino acids. CDR3 in DNA: TGTGCCATCAGTGATAGCGGGGGGGCAGATACGCAGTATTTT. Residues: CAISDSGGADTQYF.

This clone appeared once. The chain couples TRBV7-2 to TRBJ2-5, with 9 bases fitting TRBD1. The V segment lost 4 bases and the J segment 3 bases; nucleotides outside the gene matches: 6. Germline CDR1 and CDR2: SGHTA and FQGNSA. This CDR3 spans 15 amino acids. The CDR3 coding sequence is TGTGCCAGCAGCTCTAGAGGGGACAGGGAAGAGACCCAGTACTTC. This translates into CASSSRGDREETQYF. Variable domain in full (rest from reference TRBV7-2 and TRBJ2-5): GAGVSQSPSNKVTEKGKDVELRCDPISGHTALYWYRQSLGQGLEFLIYFQGNSAPDKSGLPSDRFSAERTGGSVSTLTIQRTQQEDSAVYLCASSSRGDREETQYFGPGTRLLVL.

V usage is TRBV7-9 and J usage is TRBJ2-1; D is unresolved. Deletions cut 3 bases from V and 6 bases from J, with 9 bases between. The length of the CDR3 is 13 residues. CDR1 is SEHNR and CDR2 is FQNEAQ in the germline V gene (reference sequence). CDR3 amino acids: CASSFRVVNEQFF. CDR3 DNA: TGTGCCAGCAGCTTCCGGGTCGTCAATGAGCAGTTCTTC.

The chain couples TRBV28 to TRBJ2-1; 8 nucleotides line up with TRBD2. Germline CDR1 reads MDHEN; CDR2 reads SYDVKM. Trimming took 6 bases from V and 7 from J; bases not matched to a gene: 11. This CDR3 has 15 residues. CDR3 sequence: CASSIISGARNEQFF. CDR3 nucleotide sequence: TGTGCCAGCAGCATAATTAGCGGGGCGAGAAATGAGCAGTTCTTC. Drawing the rest from reference TRBV28 and TRBJ2-1, the complete variable domain is DVKVTQSSRYLVKRTGEKVFLECVQDMDHENMFWYRQDPGLGLRLIYFSYDVKMKEKGDIPEGYSVSREKKERFSLILESASTNQTSMYLCASSIISGARNEQFFGPGTRLTVL.

The V and J genes are TRBV11-3 and TRBJ1-2, with 9 bases lining up with TRBD1. The CDR3 runs to 15 residues. CDR1 is SGHNT, CDR2 YENEEA, per germline. With 0 bases clipped from V and 8 bases from J, the junction kept 7 bases outside the gene matches. The CDR3 protein is CASSLDHRGPMGYTF. Written as DNA, the CDR3 is TGTGCCAGCAGCTTAGACCACAGGGGGCCGATGGGCTACACCTTC.

This chain links TRBV3-1 (or the pseudogene TRBV3-2) with TRBJ1-5; no firm D call. Germline CDR1 is LGHDT and CDR2 is YNNKEL (reference sequence). This CDR3 has 13 amino acids. Trimming removed 4 bases from V and 6 bases from J, with 10 bases in between. The CDR3 sequence is CASSRGRGQPQHF. CDR3 in DNA: TGTGCCAGCAGCCGGGGTCGGGGTCAGCCCCAGCATTTT.

The chain joins TRBV5-6 to TRBJ1-4; TRBD1 might be the D (6 bases). Trimming removed 1 base from V and 10 bases from J, with 14 bases in between. CDR1 is SGHDT, CDR2 YYEEEE, per germline. The CDR3 has 14 residues. CDR3 bases: TGTGCCAGCAGCTTGAACGAGGGGGTAGGAAAACTGTTTTTT. Translation gives CASSLNEGVGKLFF.